One sample yielded the 10 T cell receptor beta chains listed below, sequenced in a study of T cells after yellow fever vaccination. TCRdb re-called the 5' RACE reads with MiXCR, one entry per CDR3 protein. The sample has around 250,000 distinct CDR3 sequences, around 4.9% seen once. This specimen was CD4+ T cells sorted from PBMCs, taken on the day of the yellow fever booster vaccination. The receptors derive from a man aged 18 to 35 who received the YFV17D yellow fever vaccine.

This clonotype was counted only a few times. The chain couples TRBV29-1 to TRBJ2-1, with D possibly matching TRBD2 (5 bases). CDR3 length: 14 residues. The V gene's germline CDR1 is SQVTM and CDR2 ANQGSEA. With 8 bases removed from V and 5 bases from J, the gap between germline ends came to 19 bases. CDR3 DNA: TGCAGCTTCACTACACGGAGGACCGACAATGAGCAGTTCTTC. Its protein is CSFTTRRTDNEQFF.

This clonotype was counted a few times. The V gene is TRBV6-2 or TRBV6-3, the J gene TRBJ1-1; unclear D gene. The V end lost 5 bases, the J end lost 1 base, and 8 bases lay between the germline ends. The CDR3 has 13 amino acids. CDR1 and CDR2 from the germline V gene are MNHEY and SVGEGT. CDR3 sequence (DNA): TGTGCCAGCAGTACAGACGGGAACACTGAAGCTTTCTTT. Residues: CASSTDGNTEAFF.

The J gene is TRBJ2-6, the V gene TRBV5-6; no firm D call. The CDR3 spans 14 residues. Germline loops: CDR1 SGHDT, CDR2 YYEEEE. The V gene lost 6 bases and the J gene lost 2 bases, with 9 bases spanning the gap. In DNA form, the CDR3 reads TGTGCCAGCAACCCCTCCGCTGGGGCCAACGTCCTGACTTTC. It yields the protein CASNPSAGANVLTF.

The V call is TRBV7-9, the J call TRBJ1-2; no clear D gene. V shed 2 bases and J shed 4 bases, with 11 bases lying between them. Germline V gene lookup returns CDR1 SEHNR and CDR2 FQNEAQ (reference sequence). CDR3 length equals 14 residues. CDR3 sequence reads: CASSLKFPPYGYTF. For the CDR3, the DNA is TGTGCCAGCAGCTTAAAATTCCCCCCCTATGGCTACACCTTC.

This clonotype has only a few counts. This chain uses TRBV27 with TRBJ2-6; D not resolved. CDR3 length: 15 residues. Germline assignment: CDR1 MNHEY and CDR2 SMNVEV (reference sequence). V was pared by 8 bases and J by 0 bases, with 11 bases between. This CDR3 is CASRTTYSGANVLTF. The CDR3 region has the DNA TGTGCCAGCCGGACCACCTACTCTGGGGCCAACGTCCTGACTTTC.

This clonotype was found a few times. The chain recombines TRBV6-2 or TRBV6-3 with TRBJ2-1; 10 bases fit TRBD1. V lost 5 bases, J lost 6 bases, and 10 bases stayed unmatched. Germline CDR1 MNHEY, CDR2 SVGEGT. This CDR3 has 16 amino acids. Written as DNA, the CDR3 is TGTGCCAGCAGTCCCCGACAGGGGGCTATACTCAATGAGCAGTTCTTC. Its protein is CASSPRQGAILNEQFF.

Only a few counts were recorded for this clonotype. The J gene is TRBJ2-7, the V gene TRBV6-2 or TRBV6-3, with D uncertain. CDR3 length: 13 amino acids. The V and J ends lost 5 bases and 3 bases respectively, with 11 bases between them. The V gene's germline CDR1 is MNHEY and CDR2 SVGEGT. The CDR3 DNA sequence: TGTGCCAGCAGTGGCCCGGTCAACTACGAGCAGTACGTC. It is translated as CASSGPVNYEQYV.

This clonotype has a count of ten or more. V usage is TRBV12-3 or TRBV12-4 and J usage is TRBJ1-1, with 9 bases that match TRBD1. There are 13 residues in the CDR3. Trimming took 3 bases from V and 4 from J; bases not matched to a gene: 0. The DNA of the CDR3 is TGTGCCAGCAGTTTGGACAGGGGCACTGAAGCTTTCTTT. Residues: CASSLDRGTEAFF.

The CDR3 DNA reads TGCGCCAGCAGCCAAGGGGGGGGCGCTAACTATGGCTACACCTTC. This sequence encodes CASSQGGGANYGYTF. The V gene is TRBV4-1, the J gene TRBJ1-2, with a possible D match to TRBD1 (6 bases). The germline gives CDR1 MGHRA, CDR2 YSYEKL. This CDR3 region has 15 residues. V lost 1 base and J lost 0, with 9 bases in between.

With regard to this clonotype: Since a much larger clone is just one base distant, this may be a read error. The rearrangement links TRBV12-5 to TRBJ2-5; 7 nucleotides match TRBD1. This CDR3 has 16 amino acids. Germline lookup yields CDR1 LGHNT and CDR2 FRNRAP. J lost 6 bases, V lost 4 bases, and 14 bases had no gene match. CDR3: CASGSLPGQRGKTQYF. The DNA for the CDR3 is TGTGCTAGTGGTTCACTTCCGGGACAGAGAGGAAAGACCCAGTACTTC.